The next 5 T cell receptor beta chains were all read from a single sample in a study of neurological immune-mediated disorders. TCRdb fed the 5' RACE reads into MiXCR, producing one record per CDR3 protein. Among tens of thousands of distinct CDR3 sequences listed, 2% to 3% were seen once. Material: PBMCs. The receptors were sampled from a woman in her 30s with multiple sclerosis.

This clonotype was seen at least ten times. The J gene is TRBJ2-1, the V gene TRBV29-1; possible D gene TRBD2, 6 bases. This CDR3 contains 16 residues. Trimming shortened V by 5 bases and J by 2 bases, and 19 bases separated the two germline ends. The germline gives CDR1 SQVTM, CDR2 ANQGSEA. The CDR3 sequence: CSVSPRLASAYNEQFF. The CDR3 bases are TGCAGCGTTTCCCCCAGGCTAGCGTCAGCCTACAATGAGCAGTTCTTC.

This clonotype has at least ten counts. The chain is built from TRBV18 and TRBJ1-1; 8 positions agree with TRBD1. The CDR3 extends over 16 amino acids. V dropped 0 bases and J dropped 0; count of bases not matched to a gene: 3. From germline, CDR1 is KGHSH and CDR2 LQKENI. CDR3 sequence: CASSPPTGGLNTEAFF. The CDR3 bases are TGTGCCAGCTCACCACCCACAGGGGGTCTGAACACTGAAGCTTTCTTT.

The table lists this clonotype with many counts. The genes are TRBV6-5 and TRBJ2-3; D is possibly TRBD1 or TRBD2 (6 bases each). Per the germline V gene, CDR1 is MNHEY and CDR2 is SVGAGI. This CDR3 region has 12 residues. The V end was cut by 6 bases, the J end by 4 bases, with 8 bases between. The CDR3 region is CASRGGADTQYF. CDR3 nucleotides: TGTGCCAGCAGGGGGGGCGCAGATACGCAGTATTTT.

CDR3 in amino acids: CASSLVAGITDTQYF. Here the CDR3 DNA reads TGCGCCAGCAGCTTGGTCGCAGGGATCACAGATACGCAGTATTTT. The chain joins TRBV5-1 to TRBJ2-3; the D gene is possibly TRBD1 (5 bases). V was pared by 0 bases and J by 2 bases, with 10 bases between. CDR1 and CDR2 from the germline V gene are SGHRS and YFSETQ. The CDR3 loop spans 15 amino acids.

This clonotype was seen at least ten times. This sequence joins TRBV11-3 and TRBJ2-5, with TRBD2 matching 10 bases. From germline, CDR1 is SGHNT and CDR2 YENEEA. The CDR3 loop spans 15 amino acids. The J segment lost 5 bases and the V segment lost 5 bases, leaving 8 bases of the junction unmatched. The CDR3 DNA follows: TGTGCCAGCAGCCCATTAGCGGGAGGCTCGGAGACCCAGTACTTC. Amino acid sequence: CASSPLAGGSETQYF.